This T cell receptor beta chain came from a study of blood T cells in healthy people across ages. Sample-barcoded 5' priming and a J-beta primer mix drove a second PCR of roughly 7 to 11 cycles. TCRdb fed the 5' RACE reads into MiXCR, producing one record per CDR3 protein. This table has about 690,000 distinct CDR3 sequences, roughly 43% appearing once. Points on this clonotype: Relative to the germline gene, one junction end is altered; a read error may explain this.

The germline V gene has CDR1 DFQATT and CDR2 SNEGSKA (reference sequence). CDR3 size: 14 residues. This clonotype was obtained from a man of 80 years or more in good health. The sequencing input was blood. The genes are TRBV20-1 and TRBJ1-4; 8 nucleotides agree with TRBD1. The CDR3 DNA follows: TGCAATGCTAGCCTGACAGGGGCCTCTGAAAAACTGTTTTTT. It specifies CNASLTGASEKLFF.